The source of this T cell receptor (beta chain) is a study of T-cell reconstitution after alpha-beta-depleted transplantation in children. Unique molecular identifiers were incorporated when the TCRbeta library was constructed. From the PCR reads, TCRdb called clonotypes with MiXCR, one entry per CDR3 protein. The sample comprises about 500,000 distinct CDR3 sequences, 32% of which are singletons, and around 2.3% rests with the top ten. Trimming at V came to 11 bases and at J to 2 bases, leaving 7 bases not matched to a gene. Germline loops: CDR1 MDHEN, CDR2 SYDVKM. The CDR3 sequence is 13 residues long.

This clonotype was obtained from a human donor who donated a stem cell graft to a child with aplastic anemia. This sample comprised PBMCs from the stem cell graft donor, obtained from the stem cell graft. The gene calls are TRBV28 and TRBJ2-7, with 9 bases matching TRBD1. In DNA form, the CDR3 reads TGTGCCGCTGGGGGACAGGGAGCCTACGAGCAGTACTTC. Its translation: CAAGGQGAYEQYF.